These 32 T cell receptor beta chains originate from one sample sequenced in a study of cytotoxic CD8 clonotypes in ibrutinib-treated CLL. Sequencing used immunoSEQ multiplex PCR; TCRdb keeps in-frame clones, though not all of them. There are 19,000 or so clones in the sample; over 75% occur only once, and 5.7% lies in the top ten. The sequenced sample was PBMCs, obtained before ibrutinib treatment. All receptors come from a human donor with chronic lymphocytic leukemia.

The chain uses TRBV6-5 and TRBJ1-1; no definite D call. This CDR3 has 11 amino acids. V lost 5 bases and J lost 6, with 7 bases in between. Germline CDR1 MNHEY, CDR2 SVGAGI. CDR3 nucleotides: TGTGCCAGCAGTCTCGGGCCTGAAGCTTTCTTT. Its protein is CASSLGPEAFF.

This chain links TRBV28 with TRBJ2-3; 9 nucleotides match TRBD1. Per the germline V gene, CDR1 is MDHEN and CDR2 is SYDVKM. The CDR3 consists of 15 residues. V was clipped by 8 bases and J by 0 bases; unmatched bases: 6. CDR3 coding DNA: TGTGCCAGCGACACCGGGACAGGGAGCACAGATACGCAGTATTTT. Translated: CASDTGTGSTDTQYF.

This clone has only one observation. This chain links TRBV5-5 with TRBJ1-5; D unresolved. Looked up from germline, CDR1 is SGHKS and CDR2 is YYEKEE (reference sequence). V lost 1 base and J lost 0, with 14 bases in between. The CDR3 totals 17 residues. The CDR3 reads CASSLYRMINSNQPQHF. CDR3 in DNA: TGTGCCAGCAGCTTGTACCGCATGATTAATAGCAATCAGCCCCAGCATTTT.

This chain uses TRBV5-1 with TRBJ2-1; D is unresolved. Trimming removed 1 base at V and 6 bases at J, with 14 bases between. The CDR3 spans 15 residues. Germline V gives CDR1 SGHRS, CDR2 YFSETQ. The CDR3 region is CASSLWSESGNEQFF. The CDR3 coding sequence is TGCGCCAGCAGCTTGTGGAGTGAGTCTGGCAATGAGCAGTTCTTC.

The gene calls are TRBV30 and TRBJ1-2; 9 nucleotides match TRBD1. The CDR3 consists of 13 residues. Trimming at V came to 2 bases and at J to 7 bases, leaving 5 bases not matched to a gene. The germline V gene encodes CDR1 GTSNPN and CDR2 SVGIG (reference sequence). CDR3 coding DNA: TGTGCCTGGAGTCCGGACAGGGGTACTGGCTACACCTTC. The encoded protein is CAWSPDRGTGYTF.

The chain is built from TRBV30 and TRBJ2-7, with a tentative D call TRBD1 (6 bases). Trimming took 6 bases from V and 2 from J, leaving 14 bases between them. CDR3 length equals 13 residues. Germline CDR1 GTSNPN, CDR2 SVGIG (reference sequence). The CDR3 sequence: CACEGDRAYEQYF. The CDR3 DNA sequence: TGTGCCTGTGAGGGGGACCGAGCCTACGAGCAGTACTTC.

This rearrangement joins TRBV18 to TRBJ2-5; unclear D gene. The CDR3 has 16 residues. The germline V gene encodes CDR1 KGHSH and CDR2 LQKENI. V was pared by 3 bases and J by 5 bases, with 19 bases between. The CDR3 nucleotides read TGTGCCAGCTCACCGGCGGCAGGCTTATTCGGGGAGACCCAGTACTTC. Residues: CASSPAAGLFGETQYF.

The chain joins TRBV6-6 to TRBJ2-1, with D possibly matching TRBD1 (6 bases). There are 15 residues in the CDR3. V lost 6 bases and J 0 bases, leaving 12 bases between the germline ends. Germline V gene lookup returns CDR1 MNHNY and CDR2 SVGAGI (reference sequence). The DNA for the CDR3 is TGTGCCAGCAGCCTACTGGACAGCTCCTACAATGAGCAGTTCTTC. This sequence encodes CASSLLDSSYNEQFF.

This chain links TRBV5-5 with TRBJ2-7; tentatively, D is TRBD1 (5 bases). CDR3 length equals 13 residues. Germline V gives CDR1 SGHKS, CDR2 YYEKEE (reference sequence). Trimming cost V 0 bases and J 6 bases, with 10 bases left between them. The CDR3 reads CASSLGAGLEQYF. The CDR3 bases are TGTGCCAGCAGCTTGGGGGCAGGGCTCGAGCAGTACTTC.

V and J are TRBV13 and TRBJ2-2, with D uncertain. The CDR3 spans 15 residues. V lost 3 bases, J lost 0 bases, and 8 bases lay in between. Germline-derived CDR1 and CDR2 are PRHDT and FYEKMQ (reference sequence). The CDR3 nucleotides read TGTGCCAGCAGCTTGTTGATACCGAACACCGGGGAGCTGTTTTTT. Amino acids: CASSLLIPNTGELFF.

The chain joins TRBV7-8 to TRBJ1-5, with TRBD1 matching over 9 bases. This CDR3 has 16 amino acids. Per the germline V gene, CDR1 is SGHVS and CDR2 is FQNEAQ. The ends lost 2 bases at V and 4 bases at J; junction bases unmatched: 6. The CDR3 coding sequence is TGTGCCAGCAGCTTATTCGGGACAGGGTTGAATCAGCCCCAGCATTTT. Protein sequence: CASSLFGTGLNQPQHF.

The rearrangement joins TRBV7-5 to TRBJ2-3; the DNA was not compared with TRBD2, the D call given in the table. TRBV7-5 corresponds to a pseudogene. The length of the CDR3 is 16 residues. The CDR3: CARSLVGWVSTDTQYF. CDR3 in DNA: TGTGCCAGAAGCTTAGTCGGGTGGGTAAGCACAGATACGCAGTATTTT.

This clone occurred once. The gene calls are TRBV5-6 and TRBJ2-7, with TRBD2 matching over 10 bases. The CDR3 spans 16 residues. Germline CDR1 reads SGHDT; CDR2 reads YYEEEE. Trimming at V came to 1 base and at J to 0 bases, leaving 4 bases not matched to a gene. Here the CDR3 reads CASSLFGTSVSYEQYF. The CDR3 region has the DNA TGTGCCAGCAGCTTGTTCGGGACTAGCGTCTCCTACGAGCAGTACTTC.

The chain is built from TRBV27 and TRBJ1-2; weak D call: TRBD1 (5 bases). The CDR3 extends over 14 amino acids. V dropped 0 bases and J dropped 2 bases, with 7 bases sitting between them. Germline CDR1 MNHEY, CDR2 SMNVEV (reference sequence). The CDR3 is CASSLSTDNYGYTF. As DNA, the CDR3 is TGTGCCAGCAGTTTATCGACAGACAACTATGGCTACACCTTC.

The chain has TRBV7-2 and TRBJ1-5; D possibly corresponds to TRBD1 (5 bases). Germline CDR1 reads SGHTA; CDR2 reads FQGNSA. This CDR3 has 15 residues. V dropped 5 bases and J dropped 5 bases, with 16 bases sitting between them. The CDR3 reads CASSPDGTEHQPQHF. Here the CDR3 DNA reads TGTGCCAGCAGCCCCGACGGGACTGAGCATCAGCCCCAGCATTTT.

In this sample, this clone turned up a few times. V gene TRBV7-2 combines with J gene TRBJ2-7, with 8 bases lining up with TRBD2. With 4 bases clipped from V and 4 bases from J, the junction kept 9 bases outside the gene matches. Germline CDR1 reads SGHTA; CDR2 reads FQGNSA. CDR3 length equals 15 residues. CDR3 residues: CASSSLFSGEYEQYF. The CDR3 coding sequence is TGTGCCAGCAGCTCTCTGTTTAGCGGGGAGTACGAGCAGTACTTC.

This clone has a handful of counts. This chain connects TRBV6-5 to TRBJ1-1; D remains unclear. Germline lookup yields CDR1 MNHEY and CDR2 SVGAGI. The CDR3 runs to 15 residues. V lost 2 bases, J lost 4 bases, and 14 bases lay in between. The CDR3 DNA sequence: TGTGCCAGCAGTTACCTGCCCGGAAGATCCACTGAAGCTTTCTTT. Amino acid sequence: CASSYLPGRSTEAFF.

The V gene is TRBV27, the J gene TRBJ1-5; maybe TRBD1 (6 bases). Trimming shortened V by 2 bases and J by 7 bases, and 12 bases separated the two germline ends. The V gene's germline CDR1 is MNHEY and CDR2 SMNVEV (reference sequence). The length of the CDR3 is 14 residues. The CDR3 bases are TGTGCCAGCAGTTTAATGACAGGTCAACAGCCCCAGCATTTT. This codes for CASSLMTGQQPQHF.

This sequence joins TRBV30 and TRBJ2-7; maybe TRBD1 (6 bases). The CDR3 extends over 13 amino acids. The germline V gene encodes CDR1 GTSNPN and CDR2 SVGIG (reference sequence). V lost 2 bases and J lost 2, with 10 bases in between. The CDR3 sequence: CAWSFDRTYEQYF. Here the CDR3 DNA reads TGTGCCTGGAGTTTTGACAGGACCTACGAGCAGTACTTC.

This clone was counted once. J is TRBJ1-3 and V is TRBV10-3; TRBD1 might be the D (5 bases). The length of the CDR3 is 14 residues. Trimming removed 0 bases from V and 3 bases from J, with 6 bases in between. Germline assignment: CDR1 ENHRY and CDR2 SYGVKD. The CDR3 protein is CAISESRGGNTIYF. In DNA, the CDR3 is TGTGCCATCAGTGAGTCGAGGGGTGGAAACACCATATATTTT.

A remark on this clone: Within the sample, other DNA sequences also encode this same CDR3. The V gene is TRBV5-5, the J gene TRBJ1-2; 10 positions agree with TRBD1. This CDR3 comprises 16 residues. With V trimmed by 0 bases and J by 3 bases, 5 bases remained unmatched. Germline lookup yields CDR1 SGHKS and CDR2 YYEKEE (reference sequence). CDR3 region: CASSLGDRGIHYGYTF. The CDR3 DNA is TGTGCCAGCAGCTTGGGGGACAGGGGAATCCACTATGGCTACACCTTC.

The chain recombines TRBV2 with TRBJ2-7; TRBD1 matches 8 bases. This CDR3 has 14 amino acids. V was clipped by 7 bases and J by 4 bases; unmatched bases: 9. Germline V gene lookup returns CDR1 SNHLY and CDR2 FYNNEI. The CDR3 here is CASIRGPENYEQYF. DNA for the CDR3: TGTGCCAGCATCAGGGGGCCCGAAAATTACGAGCAGTACTTC.

The rearrangement joins TRBV7-2 to TRBJ2-5; a weak D match, TRBD2 (6 bases). With the DNA end fitting TRBJ2-7 better, the J assignment may be wrong. Germline CDR1 reads SGHTA; CDR2 reads FQGNSA. This CDR3 has 13 residues. The CDR3, as DNA: TGTGCCAGCAGCACGGGACTGAACTACGAGCAGTACTTC. It specifies CASSTGLNYEQYF.

As DNA, the CDR3 is TGTGCCAGCAGTGAGTGGGGGGGAAGCAGGGCTGAAGCTTTCTTT. Its protein product is CASSEWGGSRAEAFF. The gene calls are TRBV6-1 and TRBJ1-1, with D possibly being TRBD1 (5 bases). V lost 3 bases to trimming and J lost 6 bases, with 17 bases between them. Germline CDR1 and CDR2: MNHNS and SASEGT. The CDR3 sequence is 15 residues long.

The CDR3 protein is CASSAGAGNTIYF. The CDR3 DNA follows: TGTGCCAGCTCAGCAGGGGCTGGAAACACCATATATTTT. The chain joins TRBV18 to TRBJ1-3, with D possibly matching TRBD1 (6 bases). CDR1 and CDR2 from the germline V gene are KGHSH and LQKENI. CDR3 length: 13 amino acids. The V end lost 5 bases, the J end lost 2 bases, and 7 bases lay between the germline ends.

This clone appeared once. This chain joins TRBV2 and TRBJ2-4, with D tentatively TRBD2 (6 bases). V was clipped by 1 base and J by 9 bases, with 13 bases between them. CDR1 and CDR2 from the germline V gene are SNHLY and FYNNEI. The CDR3 sequence is 14 residues long. Written as DNA, the CDR3 is TGTGCCAGCAGTGAAGGGATTGGGGGGAGCATTCAGTACTTC. It encodes CASSEGIGGSIQYF.

This clone appeared a single time. The rearrangement uses TRBV7-3 and TRBJ2-1; weak D call: TRBD1 (5 bases). Germline loops: CDR1 SGHTA, CDR2 FQGTGA. The V gene lost 2 bases and the J gene lost 4 bases, with 12 bases spanning the gap. The CDR3 has 15 residues. CDR3 amino acids: CASSLSQGSYNEQFF. The CDR3 DNA follows: TGTGCCAGCAGCTTATCCCAGGGATCGTACAATGAGCAGTTCTTC.

The chain uses TRBV2 and TRBJ2-7; D gene unclear. With 1 base removed from V and 1 base from J, the gap between germline ends came to 5 bases. Looked up from germline, CDR1 is SNHLY and CDR2 is FYNNEI. The CDR3 has 13 amino acids. CDR3 nucleotide sequence: TGTGCCAGCAGTGAAGATTTATCCTACGAGCAGTACTTC. It yields the protein CASSEDLSYEQYF.

The V gene is TRBV27, the J gene TRBJ2-7; possible D gene TRBD1, 5 bases. The germline V gene encodes CDR1 MNHEY and CDR2 SMNVEV (reference sequence). Trimming left V 5 bases short and J 5 bases short, with 13 bases between. CDR3 size: 13 residues. The CDR3 region is CASSAAEGDEQYF. CDR3 bases: TGTGCCAGCAGTGCCGCGGAAGGGGACGAGCAGTACTTC.

The sample holds a few counts of this clone. In DNA, the CDR3 is TGTGCCAGCAGTTACTTTCAGGGTAGTGATTCACCCCTCCACTTT. Translation gives CASSYFQGSDSPLHF. The V gene is TRBV6-5, the J gene TRBJ1-6; D is possibly TRBD1 (5 bases). Trimming removed 1 base at V and 8 bases at J, with 12 bases between. The CDR3 spans 15 residues. Germline CDR1 is MNHEY and CDR2 is SVGAGI.

This chain connects TRBV5-4 to TRBJ2-1; D possibly corresponds to TRBD1 (6 bases). The CDR3 is 16 residues long. Germline lookup yields CDR1 SGHNT and CDR2 YYREEE (reference sequence). Trimming left V 0 bases short and J 7 bases short, with 17 bases between. The CDR3 nucleotides are TGTGCCAGCAGCTTGGCTCGACAGGCCCAAGGAAATGAGCAGTTCTTC. Protein product: CASSLARQAQGNEQFF. The full variable domain, its missing parts supplied by reference TRBV5-4 and TRBJ2-1, is ETGVTQSPTHLIKTRGQQVTLRCSSQSGHNTVSWYQQALGQGPQFIFQYYREEENGRGNFPPRFSGLQFPNYSSELNVNALELDDSALYLCASSLARQAQGNEQFFGPGTRLTVL.

This clone appeared once. The chain links TRBV10-3 to TRBJ2-1, with 7 nucleotides matching TRBD2. CDR1 and CDR2 (germline): ENHRY, SYGVKD. Trimming cost V 2 bases and J 9 bases; bases outside gene matches: 1. CDR3 length: 12 amino acids. The CDR3 DNA reads TGTGCCATCAGTGAGCCGGGGGGTGAGCAGTTCTTC. Translation gives CAISEPGGEQFF.